The clone carrying this T cell receptor beta chain is classed as medium-sized. Not a single patient had been given any form of treatment at any point before undergoing thyroid surgery. This record belongs to a study of metastatic and nonmetastatic thyroid tumors. The V segment lost 4 bases and the J segment 9 bases; nucleotides outside the gene matches: 8. The CDR3 runs to 15 residues. Germline-derived CDR1 and CDR2 are LNHDA and SQIVND (reference sequence). As handled by the study authors: A classifier of distant metastasis in papillary thyroid cancer was built from CDR3 differences (across clinicopathological groups). TCRdb reassembled clones from the PCR reads with MiXCR. What appears here as the V and J calls and clone size reflects TCRdb's work, not the paper's. The table has 6,000 to 8,000 clones, around 27% seen once.

The sequence came from a female donor with papillary thyroid cancer or a benign thyroid nodule (not recorded which). Some clones in this sample may be carry-over from other donors' samples. V is TRBV19 and J is TRBJ2-1; 11 bases match TRBD2. Sample: adjacent normal tissue. The CDR3 here is CASSNVAGGGGEQFF. CDR3 nucleotide sequence: TGTGCCAGTAGTAATGTAGCGGGAGGGGGTGGTGAGCAGTTCTTC.